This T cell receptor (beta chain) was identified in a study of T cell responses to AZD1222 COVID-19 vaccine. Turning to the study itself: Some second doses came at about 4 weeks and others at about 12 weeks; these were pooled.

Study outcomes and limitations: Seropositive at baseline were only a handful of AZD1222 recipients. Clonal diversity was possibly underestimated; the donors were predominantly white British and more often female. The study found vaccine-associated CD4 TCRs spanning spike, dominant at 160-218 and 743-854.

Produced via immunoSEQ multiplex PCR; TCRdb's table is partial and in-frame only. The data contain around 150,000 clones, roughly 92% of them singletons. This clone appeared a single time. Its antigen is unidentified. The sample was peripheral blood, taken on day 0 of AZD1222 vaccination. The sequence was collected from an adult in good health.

CDR3 DNA sequence: TGTGCCAGCAGCTTAAATCGGGACGGTTATGGCTACACCTTC. Its translation is CASSLNRDGYGYTF. The chain combines TRBV7-9 with TRBJ1-2; D may be TRBD1 (5 bases). Germline CDR1 SEHNR, CDR2 FQNEAQ (reference sequence). The CDR3 totals 14 residues. Trimming pared 2 bases from V and 5 bases from J, leaving 12 bases between.